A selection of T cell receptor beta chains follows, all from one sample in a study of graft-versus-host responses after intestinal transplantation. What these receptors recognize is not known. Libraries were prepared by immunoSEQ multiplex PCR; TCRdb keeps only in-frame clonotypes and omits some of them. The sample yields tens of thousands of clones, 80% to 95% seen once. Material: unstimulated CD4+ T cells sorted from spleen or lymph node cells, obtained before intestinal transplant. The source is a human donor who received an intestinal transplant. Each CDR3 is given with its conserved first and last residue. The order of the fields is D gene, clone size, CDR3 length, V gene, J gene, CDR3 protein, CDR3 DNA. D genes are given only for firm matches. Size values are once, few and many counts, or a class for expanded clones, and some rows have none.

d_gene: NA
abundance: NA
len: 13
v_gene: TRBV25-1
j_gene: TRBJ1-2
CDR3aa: CASSERGSYGYTF
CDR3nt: TGTGCCAGCAGTGAACGAGGAAGCTATGGCTACACCTTC

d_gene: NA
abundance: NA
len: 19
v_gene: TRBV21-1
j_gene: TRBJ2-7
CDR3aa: CASSKAPSASAGRTYEQYF
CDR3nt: TGTGCCAGCAGCAAAGCCCCGTCGGCCTCGGCGGGGCGAACCTACGAGCAGTACTTC

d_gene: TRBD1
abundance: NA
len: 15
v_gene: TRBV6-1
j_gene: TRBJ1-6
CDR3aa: CASNLGQGANSPLHF
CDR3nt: TGTGCCAGCAACCTCGGACAGGGGGCAAATTCACCCCTCCACTTT

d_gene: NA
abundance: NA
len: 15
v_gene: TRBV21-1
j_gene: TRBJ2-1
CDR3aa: CASSKSKGKGNEQFF
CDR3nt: TGTGCCAGCAGCAAATCCAAGGGAAAAGGCAATGAGCAGTTCTTC

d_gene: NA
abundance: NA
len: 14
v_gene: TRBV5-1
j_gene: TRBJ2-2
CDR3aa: CASGNYKHTGELFF
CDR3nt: TGCGCCAGCGGAAACTATAAACACACCGGGGAGCTGTTTTTT

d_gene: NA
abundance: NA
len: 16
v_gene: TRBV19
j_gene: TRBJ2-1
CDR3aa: CASSIEWASSYNEQFF
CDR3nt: TGTGCCAGTAGTATAGAGTGGGCGAGCTCCTACAATGAGCAGTTCTTC

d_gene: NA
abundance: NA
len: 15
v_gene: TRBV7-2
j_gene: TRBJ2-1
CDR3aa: CASSQRAGFHNEQFF
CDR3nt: TGTGCCAGCAGCCAAAGGGCTGGGTTCCACAATGAGCAGTTCTTC

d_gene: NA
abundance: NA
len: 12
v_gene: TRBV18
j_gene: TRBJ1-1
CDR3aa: CASSPTDTEAFF
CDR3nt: TGTGCCAGCTCACCAACAGACACTGAAGCTTTCTTT

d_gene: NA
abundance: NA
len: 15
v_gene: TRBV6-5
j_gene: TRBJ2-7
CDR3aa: CASSYDARGSYEQYF
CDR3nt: TGTGCCAGCAGTTATGACGCGCGCGGCTCCTACGAGCAGTACTTC

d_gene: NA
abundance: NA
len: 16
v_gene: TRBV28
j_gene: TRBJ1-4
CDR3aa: CASSSEVGRGNEKLFF
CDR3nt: TGTGCCAGCAGTTCTGAGGTGGGGCGAGGTAATGAAAAACTGTTTTTT

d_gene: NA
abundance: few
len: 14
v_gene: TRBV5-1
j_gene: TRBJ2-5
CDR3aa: CASSFIGSRETQYF
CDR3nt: TGCGCCAGCAGCTTCATAGGGTCGAGGGAGACCCAGTACTTC

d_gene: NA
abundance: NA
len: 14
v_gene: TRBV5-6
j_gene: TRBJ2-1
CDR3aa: CASIRTSSYNEQFF
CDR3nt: TGTGCCAGCATCCGGACAAGCTCCTACAATGAGCAGTTCTTC

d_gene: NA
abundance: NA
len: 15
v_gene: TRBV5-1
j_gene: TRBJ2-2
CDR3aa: CASSPAPSGTGELFF
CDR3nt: TGCGCCAGCAGCCCGGCCCCTAGTGGTACCGGGGAGCTGTTTTTT

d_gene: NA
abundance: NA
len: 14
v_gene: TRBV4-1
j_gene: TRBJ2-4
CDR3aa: CASSHVGRENIQYF
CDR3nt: TGCGCCAGCAGCCATGTCGGAAGGGAAAACATTCAGTACTTC

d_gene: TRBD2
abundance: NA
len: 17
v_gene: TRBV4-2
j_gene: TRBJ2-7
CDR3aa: CASSQEWLAATSYEQYF
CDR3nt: TGTGCCAGCAGCCAAGAGTGGCTAGCGGCCACCTCCTACGAGCAGTACTTC

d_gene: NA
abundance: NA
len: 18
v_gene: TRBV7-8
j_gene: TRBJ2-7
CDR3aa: CASSLERARAGISYEQYF
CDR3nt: TGTGCCAGCAGCTTAGAGAGGGCAAGGGCCGGAATCTCCTACGAGCAGTACTTC

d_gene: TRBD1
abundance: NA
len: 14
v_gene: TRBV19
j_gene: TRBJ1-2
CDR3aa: CASSNRDRGFGYTF
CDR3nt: TGTGCCAGTAGTAACCGGGACAGGGGCTTTGGCTACACCTTC

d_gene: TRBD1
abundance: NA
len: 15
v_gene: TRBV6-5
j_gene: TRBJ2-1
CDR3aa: CASSRDSVFYNEQFF
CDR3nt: TGTGCCAGCAGTCGGGACAGTGTCTTCTACAATGAGCAGTTCTTC

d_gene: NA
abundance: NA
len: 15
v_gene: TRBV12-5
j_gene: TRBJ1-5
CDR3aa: CASGLVAGGNQPQHF
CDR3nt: TGTGCTAGTGGTTTGGTAGCAGGGGGCAATCAGCCCCAGCATTTT

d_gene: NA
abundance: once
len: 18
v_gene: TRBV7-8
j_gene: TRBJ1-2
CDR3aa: CASSLAPGGLLANYGYTF
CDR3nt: TGTGCCAGCAGCTTAGCGCCGGGGGGCCTTCTTGCTAACTATGGCTACACCTTC

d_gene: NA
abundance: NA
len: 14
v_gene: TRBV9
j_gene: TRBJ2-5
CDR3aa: CASSEDIHQETQYF
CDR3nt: TGTGCCAGCAGCGAGGACATCCACCAAGAGACCCAGTACTTC

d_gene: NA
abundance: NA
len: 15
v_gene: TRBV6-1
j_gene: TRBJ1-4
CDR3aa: CASSDTRATNEKLFF
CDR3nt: TGTGCCAGCAGTGATACCCGGGCAACTAATGAAAAACTGTTTTTT

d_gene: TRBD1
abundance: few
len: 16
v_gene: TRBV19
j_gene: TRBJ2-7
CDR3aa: CASSRPLGTGLSEQYF
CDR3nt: TGTGCCAGTAGTCGCCCTCTCGGGACAGGGTTGAGCGAGCAGTACTTC

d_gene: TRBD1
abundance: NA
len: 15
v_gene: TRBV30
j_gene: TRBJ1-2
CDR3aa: CAWSAQGARYYGYTF
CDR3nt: TGTGCCTGGAGTGCACAGGGGGCGAGGTACTATGGCTACACCTTC

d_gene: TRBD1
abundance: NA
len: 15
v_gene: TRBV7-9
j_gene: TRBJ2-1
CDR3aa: CASSGTGTGNNEQFF
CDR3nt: TGTGCCAGCAGCGGGACCGGGACAGGAAACAATGAGCAGTTCTTC

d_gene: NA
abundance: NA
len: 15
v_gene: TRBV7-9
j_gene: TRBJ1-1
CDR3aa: CASSLEGGGNTEAFF
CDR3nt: TGCGCCAGCAGCTTAGAGGGGGGAGGGAACACTGAAGCTTTCTTT

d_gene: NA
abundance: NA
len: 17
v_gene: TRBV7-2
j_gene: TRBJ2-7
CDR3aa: CASSLKSVTPLYYEQYF
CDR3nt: TGTGCCAGCAGCTTAAAAAGCGTGACGCCCCTATACTACGAGCAGTACTTC

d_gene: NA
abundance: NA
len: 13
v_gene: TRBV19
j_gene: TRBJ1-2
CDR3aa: CASSTSRLGGYTF
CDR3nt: TGTGCCAGTAGTACCTCAAGACTAGGTGGCTACACCTTC

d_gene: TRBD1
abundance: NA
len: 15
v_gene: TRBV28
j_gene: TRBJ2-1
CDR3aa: CASSFTGTGKRKQFF
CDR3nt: TGTGCCAGCAGTTTTACCGGGACAGGGAAAAGGAAACAGTTCTTC

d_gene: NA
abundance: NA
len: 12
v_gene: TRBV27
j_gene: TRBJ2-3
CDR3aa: CASSSNTDTQYF
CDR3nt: TGTGCCAGCAGTTCTAATACAGATACGCAGTATTTT

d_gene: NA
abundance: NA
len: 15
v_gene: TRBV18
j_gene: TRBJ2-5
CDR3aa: CASSRYGAHKETQYF
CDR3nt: TGTGCCAGCTCACGCTACGGGGCCCACAAGGAGACCCAGTACTTC

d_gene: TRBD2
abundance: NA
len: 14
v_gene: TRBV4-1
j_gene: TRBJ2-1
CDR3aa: CASSRLGLRNEQFF
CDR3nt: TGCGCCAGCAGCCGACTGGGACTACGCAATGAGCAGTTCTTC

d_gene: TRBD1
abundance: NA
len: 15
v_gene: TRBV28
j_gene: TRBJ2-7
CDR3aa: CASILTGGNNGKQYF
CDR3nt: TGTGCCAGCATCCTTACAGGGGGCAACAACGGCAAGCAGTACTTC

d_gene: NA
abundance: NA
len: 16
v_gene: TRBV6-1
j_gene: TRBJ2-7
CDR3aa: CASSEIGQGTIYEQYF
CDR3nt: TGTGCCAGCAGTGAGATCGGGCAGGGAACGATCTACGAGCAGTACTTC

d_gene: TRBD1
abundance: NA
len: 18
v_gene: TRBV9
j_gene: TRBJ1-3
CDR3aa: CASSVTTGTRGSGNTIYF
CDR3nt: TGTGCCAGCAGCGTCACGACAGGGACGAGGGGCTCTGGAAACACCATATATTTT

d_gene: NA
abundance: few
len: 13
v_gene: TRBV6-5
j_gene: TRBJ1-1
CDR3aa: CASSTGGNTEAFF
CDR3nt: TGTGCCAGCAGCACCGGGGGGAACACTGAAGCTTTCTTT

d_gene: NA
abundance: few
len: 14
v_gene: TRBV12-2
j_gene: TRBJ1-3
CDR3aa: CASLDRAAGNTIYF
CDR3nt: TGTGCAAGTCTAGACCGGGCCGCCGGAAACACCATATATTTT